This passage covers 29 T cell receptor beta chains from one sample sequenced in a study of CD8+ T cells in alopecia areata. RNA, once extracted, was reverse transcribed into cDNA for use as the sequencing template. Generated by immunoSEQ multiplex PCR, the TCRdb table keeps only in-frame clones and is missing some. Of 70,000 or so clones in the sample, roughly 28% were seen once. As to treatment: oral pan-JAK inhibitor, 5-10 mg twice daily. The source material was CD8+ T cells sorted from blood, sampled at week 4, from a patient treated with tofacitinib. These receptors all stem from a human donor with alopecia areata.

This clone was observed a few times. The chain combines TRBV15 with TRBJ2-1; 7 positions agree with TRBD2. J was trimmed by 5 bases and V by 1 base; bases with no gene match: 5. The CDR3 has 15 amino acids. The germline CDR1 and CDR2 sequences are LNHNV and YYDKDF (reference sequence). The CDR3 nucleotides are TGTGCCACCAGCAGAGGGGAGGGAGGCCACAATGAGCAGTTCTTC. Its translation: CATSRGEGGHNEQFF.

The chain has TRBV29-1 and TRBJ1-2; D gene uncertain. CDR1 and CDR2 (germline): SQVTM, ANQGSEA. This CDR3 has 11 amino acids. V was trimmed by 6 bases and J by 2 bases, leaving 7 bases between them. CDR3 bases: TGCAGCGTACCAGCCAACTATGGCTACACCTTC. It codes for CSVPANYGYTF. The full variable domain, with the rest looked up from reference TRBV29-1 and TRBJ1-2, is SAVISQKPSRDICQRGTSLTIQCQVDSQVTMMFWYRQQPGQSLTLIATANQGSEATYESGFVIDKFPISRPNLTFSTLTVSNMSPEDSSIYLCSVPANYGYTFGSGTRLTVV.

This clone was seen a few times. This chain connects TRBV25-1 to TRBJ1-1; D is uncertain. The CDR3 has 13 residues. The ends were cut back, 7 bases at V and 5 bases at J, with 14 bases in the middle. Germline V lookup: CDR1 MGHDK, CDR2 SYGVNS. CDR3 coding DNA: TGTGCCAGCACTGGAATTGGGGAAACTGAAGCTTTCTTT. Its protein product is CASTGIGETEAFF.

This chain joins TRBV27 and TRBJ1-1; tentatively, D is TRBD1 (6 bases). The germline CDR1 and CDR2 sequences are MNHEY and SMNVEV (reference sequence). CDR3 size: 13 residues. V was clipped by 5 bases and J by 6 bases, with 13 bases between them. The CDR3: CASSSGGASEAFF. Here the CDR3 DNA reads TGTGCCAGCAGTAGTGGGGGCGCCTCTGAAGCTTTCTTT.

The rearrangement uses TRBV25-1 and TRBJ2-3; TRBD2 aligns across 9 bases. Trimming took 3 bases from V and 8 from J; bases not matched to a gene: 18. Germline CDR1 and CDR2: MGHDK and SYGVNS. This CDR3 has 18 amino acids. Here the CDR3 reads CASSERPGLAGLESTQYF. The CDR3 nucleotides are TGTGCCAGCAGTGAGCGTCCGGGGCTAGCGGGGCTTGAGAGTACGCAGTATTTT.

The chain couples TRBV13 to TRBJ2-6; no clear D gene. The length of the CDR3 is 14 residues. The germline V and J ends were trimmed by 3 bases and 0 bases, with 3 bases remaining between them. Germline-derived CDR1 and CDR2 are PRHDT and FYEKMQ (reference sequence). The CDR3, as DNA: TGTGCCAGCAGCTTTATCTCTGGGGCCAACGTCCTGACTTTC. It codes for CASSFISGANVLTF.

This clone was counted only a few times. CDR3 region: CASSSGLQETQYF. CDR3 coding DNA: TGTGCCAGCAGTTCGGGACTCCAAGAGACCCAGTACTTC. V and J are TRBV7-9 and TRBJ2-5, with D possibly matching TRBD2 (6 bases). The germline CDR1 and CDR2 sequences are SEHNR and FQNEAQ (reference sequence). V lost 6 bases to trimming and J lost 1 base, with 9 bases between them. This CDR3 is 13 amino acids long.

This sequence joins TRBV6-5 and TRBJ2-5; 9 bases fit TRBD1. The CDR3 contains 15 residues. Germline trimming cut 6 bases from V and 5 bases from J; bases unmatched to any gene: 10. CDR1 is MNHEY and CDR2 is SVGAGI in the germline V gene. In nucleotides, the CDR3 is TGTGCCAGCAGCCAACGGGACAGGGTAGGGGAGACCCAGTACTTC. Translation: CASSQRDRVGETQYF.

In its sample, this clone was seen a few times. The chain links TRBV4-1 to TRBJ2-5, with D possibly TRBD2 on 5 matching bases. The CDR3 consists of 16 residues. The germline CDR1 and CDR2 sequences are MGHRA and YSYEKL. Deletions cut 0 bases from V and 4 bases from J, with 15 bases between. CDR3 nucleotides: TGCGCCAGCAGCCAAGAAGGGAGCCCGAAGGGAGAGACCCAGTACTTC. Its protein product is CASSQEGSPKGETQYF.

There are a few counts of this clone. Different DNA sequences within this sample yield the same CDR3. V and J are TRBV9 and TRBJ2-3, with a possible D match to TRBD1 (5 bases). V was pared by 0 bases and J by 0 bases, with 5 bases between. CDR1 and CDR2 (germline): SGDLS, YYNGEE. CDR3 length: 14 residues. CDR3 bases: TGTGCCAGCAGCGTAGAGGGGAGCACAGATACGCAGTATTTT. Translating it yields CASSVEGSTDTQYF.

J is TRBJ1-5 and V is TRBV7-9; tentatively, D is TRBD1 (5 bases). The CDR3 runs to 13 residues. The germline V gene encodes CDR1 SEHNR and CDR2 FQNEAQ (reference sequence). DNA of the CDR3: TGTGCAACCGACCAGGGAGGCAATCAGCCCCAGCATTTT. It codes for CATDQGGNQPQHF.

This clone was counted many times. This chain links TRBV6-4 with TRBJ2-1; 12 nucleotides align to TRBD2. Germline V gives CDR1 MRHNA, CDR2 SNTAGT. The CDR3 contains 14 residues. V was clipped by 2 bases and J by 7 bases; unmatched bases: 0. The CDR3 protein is CASSDGTSGNEQFF. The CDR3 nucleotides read TGTGCCAGCAGTGACGGGACTAGCGGGAATGAGCAGTTCTTC.

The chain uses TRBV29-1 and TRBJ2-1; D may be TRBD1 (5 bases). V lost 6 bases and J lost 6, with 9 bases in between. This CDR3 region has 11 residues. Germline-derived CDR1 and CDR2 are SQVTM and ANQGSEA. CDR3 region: CSVQGFNEQFF. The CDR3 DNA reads TGCAGCGTCCAGGGTTTCAATGAGCAGTTCTTC.

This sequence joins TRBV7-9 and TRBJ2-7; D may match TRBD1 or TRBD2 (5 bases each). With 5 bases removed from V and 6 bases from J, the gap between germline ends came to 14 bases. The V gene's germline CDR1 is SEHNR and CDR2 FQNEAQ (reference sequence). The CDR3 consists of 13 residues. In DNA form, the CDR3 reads TGTGCCAGCAGCGCCGGGGCCGGTGGCGAGCAGTACTTC. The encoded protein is CASSAGAGGEQYF.

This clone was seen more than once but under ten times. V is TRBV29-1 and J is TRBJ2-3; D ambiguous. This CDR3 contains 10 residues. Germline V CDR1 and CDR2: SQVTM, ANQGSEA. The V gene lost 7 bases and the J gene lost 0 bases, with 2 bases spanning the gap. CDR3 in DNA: TGCAGCGATAGCACAGATACGCAGTATTTT. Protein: CSDSTDTQYF.

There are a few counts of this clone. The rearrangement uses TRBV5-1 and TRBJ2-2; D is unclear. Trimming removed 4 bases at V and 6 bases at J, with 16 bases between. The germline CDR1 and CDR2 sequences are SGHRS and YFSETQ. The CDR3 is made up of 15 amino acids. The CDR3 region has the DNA TGCGCCAGCAGCCCCAGTATGCCGTCATCCGGGGAGCTGTTTTTT. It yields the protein CASSPSMPSSGELFF.

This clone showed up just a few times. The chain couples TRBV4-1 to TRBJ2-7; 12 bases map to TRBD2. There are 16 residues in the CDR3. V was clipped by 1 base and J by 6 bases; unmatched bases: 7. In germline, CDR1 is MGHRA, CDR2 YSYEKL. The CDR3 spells CASSQVRLAGAGEQYF. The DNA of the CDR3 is TGCGCCAGCAGCCAAGTTCGACTAGCGGGAGCAGGCGAGCAGTACTTC.

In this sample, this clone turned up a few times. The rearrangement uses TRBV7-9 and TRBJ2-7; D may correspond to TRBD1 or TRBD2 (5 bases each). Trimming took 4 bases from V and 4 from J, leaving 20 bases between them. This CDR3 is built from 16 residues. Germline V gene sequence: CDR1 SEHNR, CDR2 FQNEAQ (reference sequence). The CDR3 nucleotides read TGTGCCAGCAGCTCGAGGGACGGGCCCGGACCTTACGAGCAGTACTTC. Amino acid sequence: CASSSRDGPGPYEQYF.

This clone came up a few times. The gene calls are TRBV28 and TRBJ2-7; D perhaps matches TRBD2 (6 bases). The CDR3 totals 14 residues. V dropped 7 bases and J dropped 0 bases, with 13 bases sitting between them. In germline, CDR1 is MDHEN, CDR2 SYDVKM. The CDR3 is CASKSSGSSYEQYF. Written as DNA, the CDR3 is TGTGCCAGCAAGTCATCCGGGAGCTCCTACGAGCAGTACTTC.

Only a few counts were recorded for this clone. CDR3 bases: TGTGCCAGCAGCTTAGTCCGAGGGGCGCCTAACACCGGGGAGCTGTTTTTT. It encodes CASSLVRGAPNTGELFF. The rearrangement links TRBV7-6 to TRBJ2-2; D is tentatively TRBD1 or TRBD2 (5 bases each). CDR1 and CDR2 (germline): SGHVS, FNYEAQ. The CDR3 is 17 amino acids. Trimming pared 1 base from V and 2 bases from J, leaving 14 bases between.

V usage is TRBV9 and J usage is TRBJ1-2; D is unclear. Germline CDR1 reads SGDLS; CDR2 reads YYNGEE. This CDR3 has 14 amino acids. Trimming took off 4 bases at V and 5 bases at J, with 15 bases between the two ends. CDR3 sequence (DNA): TGTGCCAGCAGCCCGGGCCGAAGCGAATATGGCTACACCTTC. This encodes CASSPGRSEYGYTF.

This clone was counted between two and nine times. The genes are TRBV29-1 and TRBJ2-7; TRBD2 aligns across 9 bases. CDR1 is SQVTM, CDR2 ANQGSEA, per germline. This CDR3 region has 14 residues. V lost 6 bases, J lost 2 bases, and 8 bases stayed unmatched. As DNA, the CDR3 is TGCAGCGTGGGAGCGGGAGGTTCTCCCTACGAGCAGTACTTC. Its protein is CSVGAGGSPYEQYF.

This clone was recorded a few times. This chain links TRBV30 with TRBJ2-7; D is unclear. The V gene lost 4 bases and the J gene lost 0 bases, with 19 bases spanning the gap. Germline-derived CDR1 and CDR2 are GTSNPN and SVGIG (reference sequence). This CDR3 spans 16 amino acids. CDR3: CAWKGGFGRSSYEQYF. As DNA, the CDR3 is TGTGCCTGGAAGGGCGGTTTCGGACGAAGCTCCTACGAGCAGTACTTC.

CDR3 region: CASSAFQGNYGYTF. The DNA of the CDR3 is TGTGCCAGCAGCGCCTTCCAGGGGAACTATGGCTACACCTTC. This chain joins TRBV9 and TRBJ1-2; tentatively, D is TRBD1 (6 bases). The germline V gene encodes CDR1 SGDLS and CDR2 YYNGEE. CDR3 length: 14 amino acids. V was cut by 3 bases and J by 2 bases, with 11 bases left in between.

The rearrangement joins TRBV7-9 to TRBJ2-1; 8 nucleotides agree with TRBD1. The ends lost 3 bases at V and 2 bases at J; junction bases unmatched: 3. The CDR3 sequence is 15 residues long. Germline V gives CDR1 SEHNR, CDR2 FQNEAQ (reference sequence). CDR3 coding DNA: TGTGCCAGCAGCTTCCGGGACAGGACCTACAATGAGCAGTTCTTC. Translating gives CASSFRDRTYNEQFF.

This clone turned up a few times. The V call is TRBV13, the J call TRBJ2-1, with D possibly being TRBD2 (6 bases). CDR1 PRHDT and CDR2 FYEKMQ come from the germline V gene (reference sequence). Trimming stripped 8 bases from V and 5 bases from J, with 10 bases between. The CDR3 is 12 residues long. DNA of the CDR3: TGTGCCAGCGCTAGCGATAACAATGAGCAGTTCTTC. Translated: CASASDNNEQFF.

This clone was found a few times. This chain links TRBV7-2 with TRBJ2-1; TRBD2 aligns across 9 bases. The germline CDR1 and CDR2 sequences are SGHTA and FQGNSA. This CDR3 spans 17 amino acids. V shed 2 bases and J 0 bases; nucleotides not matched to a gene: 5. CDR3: CASSLSLAGFSYNEQFF. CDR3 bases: TGTGCCAGCAGCTTAAGCCTAGCGGGATTCTCCTACAATGAGCAGTTCTTC.

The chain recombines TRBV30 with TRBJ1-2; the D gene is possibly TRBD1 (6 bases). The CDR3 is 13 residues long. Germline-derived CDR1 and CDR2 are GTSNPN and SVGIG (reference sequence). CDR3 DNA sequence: TGTGCTGCTGTAAAACAGGGTCCCTATGGCTACACCTTC. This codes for CAAVKQGPYGYTF. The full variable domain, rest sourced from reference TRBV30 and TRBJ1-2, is SQTIHQWPATLVQPVGSPLSLECTVEGTSNPNLYWYRQAAGRGLQLLFYSVGIGQISSEVPQNLSASRPQDRQFILSSKKLLLSDSGFYLCAAVKQGPYGYTFGSGTRLTVV.

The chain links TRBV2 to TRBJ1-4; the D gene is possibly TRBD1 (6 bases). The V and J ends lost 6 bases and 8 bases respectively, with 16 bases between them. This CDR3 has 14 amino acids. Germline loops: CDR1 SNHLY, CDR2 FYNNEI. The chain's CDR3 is CASREQGPREKLFF. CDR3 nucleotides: TGTGCCAGCAGGGAACAGGGCCCGCGGGAAAAACTGTTTTTT.